This TCR beta chain is drawn from a study of OX40 agonist ivuxolimab in advanced cancers. The CDR3 length is 15 residues. V lost 1 base and J lost 3, with 12 bases in between. Germline assignment: CDR1 MGHRA and CDR2 YSYEKL. Method: immunoSEQ multiplex PCR; TCRdb's copy keeps in-frame clones and lacks some. The data show 35,000 to 45,000 clones, 87% seen once. This clonotype was obtained from an adult with an advanced solid tumor such as melanoma, head and neck, liver or kidney cancer. This sample comprised CD4+ or CD8+ T cells sorted from blood, obtained in a trial of the OX40 agonist ivuxolimab. The V call is TRBV4-1, the J call TRBJ1-1; possibly TRBD1 for D (5 bases). CDR3 DNA: TGCGCCAGCAGCCAAGCGGGGGGTGGGGACACTGAAGCTTTCTTT. Its translation: CASSQAGGGDTEAFF.